This T cell receptor beta chain was recovered during a study of technical replicates of blood from a few donors (dated by TCRdb to between 2016 and 2019). Based on the germline V gene, the CDR1 and CDR2 sequences are MGHDK and SYGVNS. At the junction V is shortened by 6 bases and J by 10 bases, with 12 bases in between. The CDR3 goes from the cysteine to the phenylalanine over 11 residues. Only the CDR3 portion is preserved as DNA: 33 bases, with reading frame beginning at the first base. As regards this clone: Its recognized antigen is unknown. No clone much larger than this one lies a single base away; base qualities are absent.

The protocol used for the library was the immunoSEQ multiplex PCR assay. This is the immuneACCESS table as TCRdb keeps it, with only in-frame sequences that have V and J called. A part of the clones is gone; compared with another copy, unresolved V genes explain less than half, and the rest is unexplained. In this sample the table shows some 83,000 clones, around 94% of which occur a single time. Around 0.43% of the sample is held by the ten biggest clonotypes. This TCR was recovered from a human donor in good health. Material: T cells isolated from PBMCs. The chain is made from TRBV25-1 and TRBJ1-2; the D gene is perhaps TRBD1, on 6 matching bases. The DNA sequence is as follows: TGTGCCAGCAGCATAGGGGGGGACTACACCTTC. This gives the protein CASSIGGDYTF.